Listed below are T cell receptor beta chains from one sample, sequenced in a study of regulatory T cells in long-lasting Graves disease. Via MiXCR, TCRdb re-called the multiplex PCR reads, giving one row per CDR3 protein. The sample has around 300,000 distinct CDR3 sequences, more than 20% seen once. Sequencing was performed on peripheral blood mononuclear cells (PBMCs), taken when the disease was refractory, from a patient treated with antithyroid drugs. Receptors were obtained from a female donor with Graves disease. The CDR3 runs from the conserved cysteine through the conserved F or W. D genes are given only for firm matches. Not every row has a clone size; where given, it reads once, few, many or a size class.

d_call | j_call | clone_size | v_call | cdr3_nt | cdr3_aa
TRBD2 | TRBJ2-1 | few | TRBV29-1 | TGCATTACCGAAGCGGGGAATGAGCAGTTCTTC | CITEAGNEQFF
NA | TRBJ1-1 | NA | TRBV7-6 | TGTGCCAGCAGCTCTAGGGGGGGAGGCACTGAAGCTTTCTTT | CASSSRGGGTEAFF
TRBD1 | TRBJ2-7 | many | TRBV2 | TGTGCCAGCTACAGGGGACCCGAGCAGTACTTC | CASYRGPEQYF
NA | TRBJ1-1 | many | TRBV27 | TGTGCCAGCAGTTTAAACGGTAACACTGAAGCTTTCTTT | CASSLNGNTEAFF
NA | TRBJ1-1 | many | TRBV28 | TGTGCCAGCAGTCCAGGACACTCGATGAACACTGAAGCTTTCTTT | CASSPGHSMNTEAFF
TRBD1 | TRBJ2-7 | NA | TRBV6-5 | TGTGCCAGCAGTTCGCACCGGGACAGACCCTACGAGCAGTACTTC | CASSSHRDRPYEQYF
TRBD1 | TRBJ2-7 | many | TRBV6-2/TRBV6-3 | TGTGCCAGCAGTTACATCAGGACAGGGCCCTACGAGCAGTACTTC | CASSYIRTGPYEQYF
NA | TRBJ2-2 | many | TRBV9 | TGTGCCAGCAGCCTCCGCGGCGGGGAGCTGTTTTTT | CASSLRGGELFF
NA | TRBJ1-1 | NA | TRBV11-3 | TGTGCCAGCAGCCCTGAGGGGAAAGGGGCTGAAGCTTTCTTT | CASSPEGKGAEAFF
TRBD1 | TRBJ2-5 | NA | TRBV6-1 | TGTGCCAGCACAAAATTCCCGGGACAGCAAGAGACCCAGTACTTC | CASTKFPGQQETQYF
TRBD1 | TRBJ2-7 | many | TRBV20-1 | TGCAGTGCTAGTGCAGGGGGCTTATACGAGCAGTACTTC | CSASAGGLYEQYF
NA | TRBJ1-4 | NA | TRBV4-3 | TGCGCCAGCAGCCAATCACCCGAGGTGGGAAAACTGTTTTTT | CASSQSPEVGKLFF
NA | TRBJ2-2 | many | TRBV6-1 | TGTGGAGGGCAGGCGGACCCGAACACCGGGGAGCTGTTTTTT | CGGQADPNTGELFF
NA | TRBJ2-7 | many | TRBV30 | TGTGCCTGGAGTGAATTGGCGGGGTTAACCTACGAGCAGTACTTC | CAWSELAGLTYEQYF
NA | TRBJ1-2 | few | TRBV9 | TGTGCCAGCAGCGCCGGTACGGGGACCTCCTATGGCTACACCTTC | CASSAGTGTSYGYTF
NA | TRBJ1-2 | many | TRBV6-5 | TGTGCCAGCAGTTACGGAGGGCCCGGCGGCTACACCTTC | CASSYGGPGGYTF
NA | TRBJ2-1 | NA | TRBV2 | TGTGCCAGTAGGGGGATGGAGCAGTTCTTC | CASRGMEQFF
TRBD2 | TRBJ2-2 | many | TRBV12-3/TRBV12-4 | TGTGCCAGCAGTCCCCGGGAGGAGTACGGGAGTGGGGAGCTGTTTTTT | CASSPREEYGSGELFF
NA | TRBJ2-7 | NA | TRBV7-2 | TGTGCCAGCAGCTTTAACGGGCAGGGTGAACGGTACGAGCAGTACTTC | CASSFNGQGERYEQYF
TRBD1 | TRBJ1-6 | once | TRBV27 | TGTGCCAGCAGTTCCAGGGGGCTGGATTCACCCCTCCGCTTT | CASSSRGLDSPLRF
NA | TRBJ1-1 | many | TRBV7-2 | TGTGCCAGCAGCCTGGGACGGATGAACACTGAAGCTTTCTTT | CASSLGRMNTEAFF
TRBD1 | TRBJ2-7 | few | TRBV18 | TGTGCCAGCTCACGATCCGGGACAGGGGACGAGCAGTACTTC | CASSRSGTGDEQYF
NA | TRBJ1-5 | NA | TRBV15 | TGTGCCACCAGCAGAGGAGATAATCAGCCCCAGCATTTT | CATSRGDNQPQHF
TRBD1 | TRBJ2-7 | few | TRBV20-1 | TGCAGTGCTAGAGCTTATGGGACAGGGGCCTCCTACGAGCAGTACTTC | CSARAYGTGASYEQYF
NA | TRBJ1-5 | few | TRBV11-3 | TGTGCCAGCAGCTTAGTTACTCGTCGGGTGGGTTGGCCCCAGCATTTT | CASSLVTRRVGWPQHF
NA | TRBJ1-2 | few | TRBV30 | TGTGCCTGGAATGGAGGGCGAGATGGCTACACCTTC | CAWNGGRDGYTF
NA | TRBJ1-6 | many | TRBV7-4 | TGTGCCAGCAGCTTAGTGTGGGGGTTTCAGAATTCACCCCTCCACTTT | CASSLVWGFQNSPLHF
TRBD1 | TRBJ1-5 | NA | TRBV18 | TGTGCCAGCTCACCGGGGACAGGGACCAATCAGCCCCAGCATTTT | CASSPGTGTNQPQHF
NA | TRBJ2-5 | NA | TRBV7-3 | TGTGCCAGCAGCCCAGGGACTGGAGAGGCCCAGTACTTC | CASSPGTGEAQYF
TRBD1 | TRBJ1-5 | NA | TRBV4-3 | TGCGCCAGCAGCCCACCGGGACAGGGACAGCCCCAGCATTTT | CASSPPGQGQPQHF
NA | TRBJ1-6 | many | TRBV28 | TGTGCCAGCAGTTTGGGGGCCGGCTATAATTCACCCCTCCACTTT | CASSLGAGYNSPLHF
TRBD1 | TRBJ2-7 | many | TRBV11-2 | TGTGCCAGCAGCTCTTCACCGGGACAGAGCATCTACGAGCAGTACTTC | CASSSSPGQSIYEQYF